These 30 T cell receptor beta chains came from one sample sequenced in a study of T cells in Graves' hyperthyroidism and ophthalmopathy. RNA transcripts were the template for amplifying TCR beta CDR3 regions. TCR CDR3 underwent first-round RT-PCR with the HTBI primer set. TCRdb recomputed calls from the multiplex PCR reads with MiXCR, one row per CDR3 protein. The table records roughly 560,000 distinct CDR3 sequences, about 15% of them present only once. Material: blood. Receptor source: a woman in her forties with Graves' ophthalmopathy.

The chain's CDR3 is CASTNPSGTGHGYTF. The CDR3 region has the DNA TGTGCCAGCACGAACCCTTCCGGGACAGGGCATGGCTACACCTTC. This chain connects TRBV28 to TRBJ1-2; TRBD1 aligns across 9 bases. This CDR3 spans 15 amino acids. The trim removed 7 bases at V and 6 bases at J, leaving 12 bases unmatched. Germline V lookup: CDR1 MDHEN, CDR2 SYDVKM.

The CDR3 nucleotides read TGCAGTGCTAGCGCTGTGACCTACGAGCAGTACTTC. Its translation: CSASAVTYEQYF. This chain joins TRBV20-1 and TRBJ2-7, with no clear D. CDR1 and CDR2 from the germline V gene are DFQATT and SNEGSKA (reference sequence). This CDR3 contains 12 residues. The V gene lost 3 bases and the J gene lost 2 bases, with 8 bases spanning the gap.

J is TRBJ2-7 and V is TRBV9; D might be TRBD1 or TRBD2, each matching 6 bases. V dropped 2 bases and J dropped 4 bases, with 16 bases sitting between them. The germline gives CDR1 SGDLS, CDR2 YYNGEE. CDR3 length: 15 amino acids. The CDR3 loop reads CASSVFPGAAYEQYF. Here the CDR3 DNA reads TGTGCCAGCAGCGTGTTCCCGGGGGCAGCTTACGAGCAGTACTTC. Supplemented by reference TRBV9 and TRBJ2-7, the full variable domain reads DSGVTQTPKHLITATGQRVTLRCSPRSGDLSVYWYQQSLDQGLQFLIQYYNGEERAKGNILERFSAQQFPDLHSELNLSSLELGDSALYFCASSVFPGAAYEQYFGPGTRLTVT.

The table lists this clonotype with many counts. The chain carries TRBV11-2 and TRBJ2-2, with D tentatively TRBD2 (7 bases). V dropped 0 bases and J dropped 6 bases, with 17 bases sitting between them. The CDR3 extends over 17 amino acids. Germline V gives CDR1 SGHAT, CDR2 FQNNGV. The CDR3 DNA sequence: TGTGCCAGCAGCTTAGATCCGGGACTAAGGGGGTCCGGGGAGCTGTTTTTT. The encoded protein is CASSLDPGLRGSGELFF.

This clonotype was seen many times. The CDR3 sequence: CSARDGTGGANTGELFF. Written as DNA, the CDR3 is TGCAGTGCTAGAGATGGGACAGGGGGCGCAAACACCGGGGAGCTGTTTTTT. This sequence joins TRBV20-1 and TRBJ2-2; TRBD1 agrees at 12 bases. The V and J ends lost 0 bases and 2 bases, in that order; junction bases with no gene match: 4. The CDR3 has 17 amino acids. CDR1 is DFQATT, CDR2 SNEGSKA, per germline (reference sequence).

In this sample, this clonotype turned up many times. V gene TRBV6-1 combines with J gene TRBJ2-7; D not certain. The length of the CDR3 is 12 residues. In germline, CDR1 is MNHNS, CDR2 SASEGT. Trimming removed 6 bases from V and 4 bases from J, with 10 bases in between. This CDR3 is CASRETLYEQYF. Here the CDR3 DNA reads TGTGCCAGCAGAGAGACATTGTACGAGCAGTACTTC.

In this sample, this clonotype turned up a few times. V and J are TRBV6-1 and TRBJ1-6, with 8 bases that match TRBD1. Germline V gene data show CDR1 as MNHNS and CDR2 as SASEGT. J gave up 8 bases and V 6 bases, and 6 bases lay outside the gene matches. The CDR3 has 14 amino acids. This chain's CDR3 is CASRAGGSYSPLHF. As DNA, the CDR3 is TGTGCCAGCAGAGCAGGGGGCAGTTATTCACCCCTCCACTTT.

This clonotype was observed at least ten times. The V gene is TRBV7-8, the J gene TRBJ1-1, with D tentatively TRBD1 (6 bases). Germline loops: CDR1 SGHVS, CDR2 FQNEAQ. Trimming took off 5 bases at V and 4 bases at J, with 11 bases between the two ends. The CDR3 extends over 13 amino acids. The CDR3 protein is CASSAQGSTEAFF. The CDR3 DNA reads TGTGCCAGCAGCGCACAGGGTTCCACTGAAGCTTTCTTT. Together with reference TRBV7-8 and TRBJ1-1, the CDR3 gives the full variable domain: GAGVSQSPRYKVAKRGQDVALRCDPISGHVSLFWYQQALGQGPEFLTYFQNEAQLDKSGLPSDRFFAERPEGSVSTLKIQRTQQEDSAVYLCASSAQGSTEAFFGQGTRLTVV.

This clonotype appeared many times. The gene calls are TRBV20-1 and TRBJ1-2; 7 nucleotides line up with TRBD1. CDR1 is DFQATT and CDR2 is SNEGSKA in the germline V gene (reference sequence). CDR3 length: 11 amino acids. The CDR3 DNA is TGCGCGGGACAGCCTCTCTATGGCTACACCTTC. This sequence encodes CAGQPLYGYTF.

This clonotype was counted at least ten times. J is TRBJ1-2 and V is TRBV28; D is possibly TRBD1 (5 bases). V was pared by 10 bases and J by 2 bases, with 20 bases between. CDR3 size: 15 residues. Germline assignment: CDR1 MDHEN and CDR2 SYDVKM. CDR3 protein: CATDARQFPNYGYTF. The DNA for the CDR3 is TGTGCCACCGACGCCCGACAGTTTCCAAACTATGGCTACACCTTC.

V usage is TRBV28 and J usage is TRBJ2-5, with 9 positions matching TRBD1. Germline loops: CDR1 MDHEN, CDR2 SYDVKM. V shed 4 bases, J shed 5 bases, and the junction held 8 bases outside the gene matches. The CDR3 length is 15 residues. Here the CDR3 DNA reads TGTGCCAGCAGTTCATCTCGGGACAGGGCCGAGACCCAGTACTTC. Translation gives CASSSSRDRAETQYF.

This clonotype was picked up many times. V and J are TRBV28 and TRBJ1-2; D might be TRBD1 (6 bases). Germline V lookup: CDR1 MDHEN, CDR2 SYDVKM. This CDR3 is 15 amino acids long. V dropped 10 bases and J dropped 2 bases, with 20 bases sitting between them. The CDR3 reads CAISGIGTPNYGYTF. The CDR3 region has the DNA TGTGCCATCTCTGGCATCGGGACACCCAACTATGGCTACACCTTC.

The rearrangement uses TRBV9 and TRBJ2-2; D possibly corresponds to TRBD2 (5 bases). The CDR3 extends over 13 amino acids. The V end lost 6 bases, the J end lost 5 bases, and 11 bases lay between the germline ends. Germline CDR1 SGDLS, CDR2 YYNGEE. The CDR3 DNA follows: TGTGCCAGCAAGGGCGGGTTTACCGGGGAGCTGTTTTTT. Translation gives CASKGGFTGELFF.

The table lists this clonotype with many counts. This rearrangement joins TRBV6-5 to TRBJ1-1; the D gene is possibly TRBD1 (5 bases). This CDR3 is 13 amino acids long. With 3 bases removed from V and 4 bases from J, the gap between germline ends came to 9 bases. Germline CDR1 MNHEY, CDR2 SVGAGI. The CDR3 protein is CASSYLRGTEAFF. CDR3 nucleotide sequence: TGTGCCAGCAGTTATCTAAGGGGCACTGAAGCTTTCTTT.

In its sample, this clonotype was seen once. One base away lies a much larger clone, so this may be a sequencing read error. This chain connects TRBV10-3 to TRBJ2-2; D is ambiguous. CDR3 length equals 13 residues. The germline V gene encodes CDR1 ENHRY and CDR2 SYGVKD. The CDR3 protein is CTISDWNTGELFF. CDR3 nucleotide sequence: TGTACCATCAGTGACTGGAACACCGGGGAGCTGTTTTTT.

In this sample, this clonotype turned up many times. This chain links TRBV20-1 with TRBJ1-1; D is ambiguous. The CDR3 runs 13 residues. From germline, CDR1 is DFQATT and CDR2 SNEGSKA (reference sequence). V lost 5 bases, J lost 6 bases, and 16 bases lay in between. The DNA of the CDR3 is TGCAGTGCTGGGCCCGAAATGAAGGCTGAAGCTTTCTTT. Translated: CSAGPEMKAEAFF.

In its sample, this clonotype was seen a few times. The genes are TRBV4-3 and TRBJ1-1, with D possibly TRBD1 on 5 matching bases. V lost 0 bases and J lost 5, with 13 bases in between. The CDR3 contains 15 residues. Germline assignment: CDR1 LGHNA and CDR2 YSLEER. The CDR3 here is CASSQENGARTEAFF. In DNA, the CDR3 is TGCGCCAGCAGCCAAGAAAACGGGGCGAGGACTGAAGCTTTCTTT.

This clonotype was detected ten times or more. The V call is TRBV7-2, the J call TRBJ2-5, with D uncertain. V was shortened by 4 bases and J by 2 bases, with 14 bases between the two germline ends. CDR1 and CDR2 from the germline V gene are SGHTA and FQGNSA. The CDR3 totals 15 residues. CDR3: CASSSGFGEQETQYF. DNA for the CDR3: TGTGCCAGCAGCTCGGGTTTTGGGGAACAAGAGACCCAGTACTTC. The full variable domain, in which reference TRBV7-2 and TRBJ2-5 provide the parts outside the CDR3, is GAGVSQSPSNKVTEKGKDVELRCDPISGHTALYWYRQSLGQGLEFLIYFQGNSAPDKSGLPSDRFSAERTGGSVSTLTIQRTQQEDSAVYLCASSSGFGEQETQYFGPGTRLLVL.

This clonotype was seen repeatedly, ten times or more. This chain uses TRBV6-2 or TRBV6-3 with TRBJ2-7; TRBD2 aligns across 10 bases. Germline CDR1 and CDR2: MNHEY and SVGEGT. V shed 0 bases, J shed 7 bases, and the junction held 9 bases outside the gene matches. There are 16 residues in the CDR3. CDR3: CASSYSASGRVFEQYF. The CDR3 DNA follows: TGTGCCAGCAGTTACTCGGCTAGCGGGAGAGTTTTTGAGCAGTACTTC.

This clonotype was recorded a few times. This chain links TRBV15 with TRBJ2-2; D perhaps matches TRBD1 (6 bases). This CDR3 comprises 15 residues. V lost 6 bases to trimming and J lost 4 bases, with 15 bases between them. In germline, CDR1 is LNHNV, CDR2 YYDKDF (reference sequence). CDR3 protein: CATSAVQGVTGELFF. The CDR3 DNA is TGTGCCACCAGTGCAGTACAGGGCGTCACCGGGGAGCTGTTTTTT.

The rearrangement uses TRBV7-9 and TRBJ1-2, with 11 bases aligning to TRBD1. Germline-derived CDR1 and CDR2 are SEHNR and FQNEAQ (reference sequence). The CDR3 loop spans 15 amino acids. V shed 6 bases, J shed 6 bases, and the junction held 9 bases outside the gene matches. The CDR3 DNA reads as TGTGCCAGCAGTTCAGGGACAGGGGGGATAGATGGCTACACCTTC. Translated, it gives CASSSGTGGIDGYTF.

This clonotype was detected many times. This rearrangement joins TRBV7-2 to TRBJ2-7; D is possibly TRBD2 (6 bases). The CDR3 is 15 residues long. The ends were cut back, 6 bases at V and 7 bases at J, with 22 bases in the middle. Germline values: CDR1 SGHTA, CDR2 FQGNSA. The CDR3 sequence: CASRFPGRGLGEQYF. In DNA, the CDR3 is TGTGCCAGCAGATTCCCGGGACGGGGACTGGGTGAGCAGTACTTC.

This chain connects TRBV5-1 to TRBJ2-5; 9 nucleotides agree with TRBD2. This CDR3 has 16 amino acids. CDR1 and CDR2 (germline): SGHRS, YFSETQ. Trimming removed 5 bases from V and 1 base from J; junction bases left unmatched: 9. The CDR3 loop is CASRRLAEGTQETQYF. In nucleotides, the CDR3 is TGCGCCAGCAGGCGACTAGCGGAGGGAACCCAAGAGACCCAGTACTTC.

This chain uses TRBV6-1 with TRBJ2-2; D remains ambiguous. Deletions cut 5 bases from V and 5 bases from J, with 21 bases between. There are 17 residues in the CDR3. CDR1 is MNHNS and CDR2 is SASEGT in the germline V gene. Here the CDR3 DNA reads TGTGCCAGCAGTCCAGTATCCCGGGTCACACCTACCGGGGAGCTGTTTTTT. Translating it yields CASSPVSRVTPTGELFF.

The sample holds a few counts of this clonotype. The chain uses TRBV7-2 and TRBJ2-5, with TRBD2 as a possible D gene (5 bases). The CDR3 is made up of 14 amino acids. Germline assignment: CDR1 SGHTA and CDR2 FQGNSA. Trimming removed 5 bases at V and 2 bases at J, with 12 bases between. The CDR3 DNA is TGTGCCAGCAGCCTGAGAGCGGCACAAGAGACCCAGTACTTC. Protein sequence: CASSLRAAQETQYF.

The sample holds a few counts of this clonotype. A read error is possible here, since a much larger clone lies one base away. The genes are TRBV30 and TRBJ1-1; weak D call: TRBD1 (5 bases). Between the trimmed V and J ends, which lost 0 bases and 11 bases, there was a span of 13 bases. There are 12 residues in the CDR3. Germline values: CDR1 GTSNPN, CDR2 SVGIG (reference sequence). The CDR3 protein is CAWSVPEKGAFF. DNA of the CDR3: TGTGCCTGGAGTGTACCCGAAAAGGGGGCTTTCTTT.

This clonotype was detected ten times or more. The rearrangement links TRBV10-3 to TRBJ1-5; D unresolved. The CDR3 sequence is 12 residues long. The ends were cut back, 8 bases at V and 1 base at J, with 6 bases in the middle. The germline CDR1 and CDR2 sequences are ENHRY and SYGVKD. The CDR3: CAIADSNQPQHF. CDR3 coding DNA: TGTGCCATCGCTGACAGCAATCAGCCCCAGCATTTT.

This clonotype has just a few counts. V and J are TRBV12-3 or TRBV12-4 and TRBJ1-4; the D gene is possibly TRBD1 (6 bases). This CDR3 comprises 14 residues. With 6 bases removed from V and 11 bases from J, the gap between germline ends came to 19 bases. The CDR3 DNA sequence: TGTGCCAGCAGCCGGGACACACGCCGAGGGAAACTGTTTTTT. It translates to CASSRDTRRGKLFF.

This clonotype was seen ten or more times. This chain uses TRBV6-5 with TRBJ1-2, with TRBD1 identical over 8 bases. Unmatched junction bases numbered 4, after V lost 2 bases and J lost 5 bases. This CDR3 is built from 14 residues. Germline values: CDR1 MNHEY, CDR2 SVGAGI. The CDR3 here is CASSYGQGGYGYTF. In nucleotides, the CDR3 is TGTGCCAGCAGTTACGGACAGGGAGGTTATGGCTACACCTTC.

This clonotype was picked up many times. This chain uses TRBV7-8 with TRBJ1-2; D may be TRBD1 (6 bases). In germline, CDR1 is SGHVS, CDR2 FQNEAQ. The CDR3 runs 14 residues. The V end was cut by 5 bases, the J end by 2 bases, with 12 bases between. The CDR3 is CASSPRGQNYGYTF. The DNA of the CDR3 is TGTGCCAGCAGCCCACGAGGACAGAACTATGGCTACACCTTC.